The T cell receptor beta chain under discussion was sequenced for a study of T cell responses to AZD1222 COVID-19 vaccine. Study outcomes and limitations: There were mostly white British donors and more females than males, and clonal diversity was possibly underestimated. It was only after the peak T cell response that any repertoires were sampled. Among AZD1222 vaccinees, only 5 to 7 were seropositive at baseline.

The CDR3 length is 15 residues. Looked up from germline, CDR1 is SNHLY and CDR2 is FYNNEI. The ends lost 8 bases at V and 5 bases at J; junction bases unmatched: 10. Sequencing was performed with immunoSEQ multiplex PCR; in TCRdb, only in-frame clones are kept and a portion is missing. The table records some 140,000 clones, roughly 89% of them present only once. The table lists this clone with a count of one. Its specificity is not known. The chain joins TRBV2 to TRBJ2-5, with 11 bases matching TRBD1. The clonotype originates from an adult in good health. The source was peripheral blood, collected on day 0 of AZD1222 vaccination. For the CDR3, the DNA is TGTGCCAGCCCCAGGGACAGGGGGGGTCGGGAGACCCAGTACTTC. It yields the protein CASPRDRGGRETQYF.